This TCR beta chain appears in the sequencing data of a study of tumor-infiltrating lymphocytes in primary liver carcinoma. Comments on this clonotype: Its antigen is not identified. This may stem from a read error, because a much larger clone lies one nucleotide away.

General study points: Relative to blood, tumors carried a significantly larger fraction of the repertoire in their top 250 clones (p = 0.039).

This CDR3 contains 18 residues. Germline lookup yields CDR1 MGHRA and CDR2 YSYEKL. Researchers generated TCR beta cDNA from approximately 450 ng of total RNA, relying on a constant-region primer. Employing slightly modified ARM-PCR, three nested multiplex PCR rounds were run, and these gave rise to the TCR beta libraries. The opening two PCR rounds, about 11 cycles each, paired TRBV1-TRBV30 forward primers with a C-beta reverse primer. TCRdb passed the multiplex PCR reads through MiXCR, listing each CDR3 protein once. This sample has a few hundred thousand distinct CDR3 sequences, with almost 60% found just once. Out of unsorted whole blood came the blood RNA, and germline DNA was extracted as well.

What was sequenced was peripheral blood. The J gene is TRBJ2-3, the V gene TRBV4-1, with 9 bases aligning to TRBD1. The source of this sequence is a woman aged 25 to 45 with primary liver carcinoma and hepatitis B virus infection. CDR3 bases: TGCGCCAACAGCCAAGAGGCCCTGGGACAGGGAGTGACAGATACGCAGTATTTT. Translated: CANSQEALGQGVTDTQYF.